These 3 T cell receptor beta chains came from one sample sequenced in a study of identifying expanded T cells in peripheral blood. Assay used: immunoSEQ multiplex PCR; TCRdb lists only in-frame clones, some missing. The table includes 70,000 to 100,000 clones, more than 75% detected once. Sequenced sample: blood. Receptors originate from a person aged 18 to 75 in good health.

This chain uses TRBV25-1 with TRBJ1-5; 8 nucleotides agree with TRBD1. Germline V gene sequence: CDR1 MGHDK, CDR2 SYGVNS. The CDR3 has 14 residues. The junction had 0 bases not matched to a gene; V was cut back by 1 base and J by 4 bases. For the CDR3, the DNA is TGTGCCAGCAGTGAATGGGACAGGAATCAGCCCCAGCATTTT. It specifies CASSEWDRNQPQHF. The variable domain in full, completed from reference TRBV25-1 and TRBJ1-5, reads EADIYQTPRYLVIGTGKKITLECSQTMGHDKMYWYQQDPGMELHLIHYSYGVNSTEKGDLSSESTVSRIRTEHFPLTLESARPSHTSQYLCASSEWDRNQPQHFGDGTRLSIL.

The chain joins TRBV7-2 to TRBJ1-1; D unclear. Trimming stripped 1 base from V and 10 bases from J, with 13 bases between. Germline lookup yields CDR1 SGHTA and CDR2 FQGNSA. The CDR3 runs to 13 residues. The CDR3 protein is CASSLGWMKGAFF. In DNA, the CDR3 is TGTGCCAGCAGCTTAGGATGGATGAAGGGAGCTTTCTTT. The entire variable domain, with the rest obtained from reference TRBV7-2 and TRBJ1-1, is as follows: GAGVSQSPSNKVTEKGKDVELRCDPISGHTALYWYRQSLGQGLEFLIYFQGNSAPDKSGLPSDRFSAERTGGSVSTLTIQRTQQEDSAVYLCASSLGWMKGAFFGQGTRLTVV.

V usage is TRBV28 and J usage is TRBJ2-4, with D possibly being TRBD2 (7 bases). Trimming pared 2 bases from V and 3 bases from J, leaving 11 bases between. Germline assignment: CDR1 MDHEN and CDR2 SYDVKM. This CDR3 comprises 15 residues. In DNA, the CDR3 is TGTGCCAGCAGTTTAGGGGGGGCGGGCAAAAACATTCAGTACTTC. Its translation is CASSLGGAGKNIQYF.